The present entry profiles one T cell receptor beta chain with its context. Its matching antigen is unknown. CD25-based Treg depletion was applied to purified naive CD4+ T cells. Overall study findings and caveats: The larger cohort examined one V-J beta rearrangement, not whole repertoires.

V lost 2 bases to trimming and J lost 8 bases, with 17 bases between them. Germline assignment: CDR1 SGHRS and CDR2 YFSETQ. This CDR3 is 15 amino acids long. Semi-nested PCR with Nested Universal Primer A followed constant-region reverse priming of full-length variable regions. Each CDR3 protein is one row after TCRdb ran MiXCR on the 5' RACE reads. The table includes about 60,000 distinct CDR3 sequences, about 31% detected once. Sequenced: tumor-infiltrating naive CD4+ T cells sorted from the breast tumor. This sample's subset: naive CD4+ T cells, CD4+CD45RA+CD25-. The clonotype was recovered from a female donor with breast cancer. The chain carries TRBV5-1 and TRBJ2-1; a possible D gene is TRBD1 (5 bases). CDR3 loop: CASSLSSRTSDEQFF. The CDR3 nucleotides are TGCGCCAGCAGCTTAAGTTCCAGGACATCTGATGAGCAGTTCTTC.